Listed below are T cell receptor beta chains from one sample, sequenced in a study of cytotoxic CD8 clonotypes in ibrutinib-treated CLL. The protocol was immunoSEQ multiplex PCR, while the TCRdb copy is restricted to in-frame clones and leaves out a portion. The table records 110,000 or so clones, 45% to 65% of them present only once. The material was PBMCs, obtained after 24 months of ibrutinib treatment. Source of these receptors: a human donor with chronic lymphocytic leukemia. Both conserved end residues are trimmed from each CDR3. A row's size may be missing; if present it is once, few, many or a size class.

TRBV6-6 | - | ASSYGGQGTYEQY
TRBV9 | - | ASSAGQGKSYEQY
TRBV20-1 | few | SARARETQY
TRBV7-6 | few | ASSPQSQATDTQY
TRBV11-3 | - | ASSPDRAATQY
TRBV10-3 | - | AISDGGTSGARDEQF
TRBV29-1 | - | SVDVDTQY
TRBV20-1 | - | SAKGYTEAF
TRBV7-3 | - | ASSPGTTSGANVLT
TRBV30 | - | AWSPPRGGPGANVLT